A selection of T cell receptor beta chains follows, all from one sample in a study of blood T cell repertoires in COVID-19. Assay used: immunoSEQ multiplex PCR; TCRdb lists only in-frame clones, some missing. The sample has about 180,000 clones; 60% to 80% are singletons. What was sequenced was PBMCs or T cells enriched from blood (not recorded which). The receptors here all came from a woman between 45 and 60 years old who had recovered from COVID-19. Each CDR3 is given with its conserved first and last residue. D genes are given only for firm matches. Clone size, where shown, is once, few, many, or a class for clones that have expanded.

D gene | clone size | J gene | V gene | CDR3 DNA | CDR3 protein
. | . | TRBJ2-1 | TRBV2 | TGTGCCAGCATACTAGGATACAATGAGCAGTTCTTC | CASILGYNEQFF
. | . | TRBJ2-3 | TRBV6-2/TRBV6-3 | TGTGCCAGCCGTTCTAGCGGCACAGATACGCAGTATTTT | CASRSSGTDTQYF
. | . | TRBJ2-1 | TRBV5-1 | TGCGCCAGCAGCTTGGGGGTAGGATCGCGGGCAACGGTCTACAATGAGCAGTTCTTC | CASSLGVGSRATVYNEQFF
. | few | TRBJ2-3 | TRBV28 | TGTGCCAGCAGTTCTGGGCCCGTAAATTCAGATACGCAGTATTTT | CASSSGPVNSDTQYF
TRBD2 | . | TRBJ2-2 | TRBV5-1 | TGCGCCAGCAGCTTGGGGACTAGTAGGGCCGGGGAGCTGTTTTTT | CASSLGTSRAGELFF
. | . | TRBJ1-3 | TRBV6-5 | TGTGCCGCCAACGCCCGCGTGAGCTCTGGAAACACCATATATTTT | CAANARVSSGNTIYF
. | . | TRBJ1-1 | TRBV6-5 | TGTGCCAGCAGTTACTCGTTGGGGGCTACTGAAGCTTTCTTT | CASSYSLGATEAFF
. | few | TRBJ1-1 | TRBV2 | TGTGCCAGCAGTGAGTGGGGGGAGGGCAGGTCCTTCTTT | CASSEWGEGRSFF
TRBD2 | . | TRBJ2-1 | TRBV6-6 | TGTGCCAGCAGTTACACGGGAGGGCCCAGGGATGAGCAGTTCTTC | CASSYTGGPRDEQFF
. | few | TRBJ2-3 | TRBV7-9 | TGTGCCAGCAGCTTAGAACTAGCCTCCGATACGCAGTATTTT | CASSLELASDTQYF
. | . | TRBJ2-7 | TRBV30 | TGTGCCTGGGGCAGGGCCTACGAGCAGTACTTC | CAWGRAYEQYF
. | . | TRBJ2-5 | TRBV6-5 | TGTGCCAGCAGACATGGGGGGAACCAAGAGACCCAGTACTTC | CASRHGGNQETQYF
TRBD1 | . | TRBJ1-4 | TRBV28 | TGTGCCAGCAACTCCGGGACAGGGGTCGAAAAACTGTTTTTT | CASNSGTGVEKLFF